The sequence of this T cell receptor beta chain was determined in a study of technical replicates of blood from a few donors. Libraries were prepared by immunoSEQ multiplex PCR; TCRdb keeps only in-frame clonotypes and omits some of them. This sample has roughly 100,000 clones, with 95% to 96% found just once. Specimen: T cells isolated from PBMCs. This TCR derives from a human donor in good health.

CDR3 amino acids: CSVVSGTTYEQYF. The CDR3 DNA reads TGCAGCGTTGTTTCCGGTACCACCTACGAGCAGTACTTC. The V and J genes are TRBV29-1 and TRBJ2-7; D unresolved. Trimming shortened V by 4 bases and J by 2 bases, and 12 bases separated the two germline ends. This CDR3 comprises 13 residues. The V gene's germline CDR1 is SQVTM and CDR2 ANQGSEA.